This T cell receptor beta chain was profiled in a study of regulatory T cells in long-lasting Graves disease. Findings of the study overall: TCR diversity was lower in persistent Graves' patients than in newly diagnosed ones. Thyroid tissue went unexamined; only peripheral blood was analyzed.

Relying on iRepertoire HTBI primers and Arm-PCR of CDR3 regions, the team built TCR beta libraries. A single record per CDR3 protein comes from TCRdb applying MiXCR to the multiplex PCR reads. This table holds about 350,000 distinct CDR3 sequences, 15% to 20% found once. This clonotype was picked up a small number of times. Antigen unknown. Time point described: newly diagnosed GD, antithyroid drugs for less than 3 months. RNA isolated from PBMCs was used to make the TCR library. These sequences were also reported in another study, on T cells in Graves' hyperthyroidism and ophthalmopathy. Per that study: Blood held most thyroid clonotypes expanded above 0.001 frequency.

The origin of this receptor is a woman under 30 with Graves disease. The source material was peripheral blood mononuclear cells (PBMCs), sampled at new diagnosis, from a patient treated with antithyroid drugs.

For the CDR3, the DNA is TGCGCCAGCAGCTTGGGACACCAGGGGACGGGTGAGACCCAGTACTTC. Its protein is CASSLGHQGTGETQYF. The rearrangement joins TRBV5-1 to TRBJ2-5, with a possible D match to TRBD1 (6 bases). V was pared by 0 bases and J by 5 bases, with 17 bases between. Germline-derived CDR1 and CDR2 are SGHRS and YFSETQ. The CDR3 sequence is 16 residues long.